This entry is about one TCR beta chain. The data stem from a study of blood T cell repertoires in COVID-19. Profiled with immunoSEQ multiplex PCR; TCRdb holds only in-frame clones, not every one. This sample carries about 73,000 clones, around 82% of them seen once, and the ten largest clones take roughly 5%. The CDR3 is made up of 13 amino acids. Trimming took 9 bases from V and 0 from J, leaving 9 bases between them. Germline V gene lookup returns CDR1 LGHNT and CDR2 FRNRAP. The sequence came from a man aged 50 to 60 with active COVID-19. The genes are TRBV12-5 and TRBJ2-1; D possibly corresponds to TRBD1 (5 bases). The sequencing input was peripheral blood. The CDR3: CARHRSSYNEQFF. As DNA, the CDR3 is TGTGCTAGACACAGGAGCTCCTACAATGAGCAGTTCTTC.